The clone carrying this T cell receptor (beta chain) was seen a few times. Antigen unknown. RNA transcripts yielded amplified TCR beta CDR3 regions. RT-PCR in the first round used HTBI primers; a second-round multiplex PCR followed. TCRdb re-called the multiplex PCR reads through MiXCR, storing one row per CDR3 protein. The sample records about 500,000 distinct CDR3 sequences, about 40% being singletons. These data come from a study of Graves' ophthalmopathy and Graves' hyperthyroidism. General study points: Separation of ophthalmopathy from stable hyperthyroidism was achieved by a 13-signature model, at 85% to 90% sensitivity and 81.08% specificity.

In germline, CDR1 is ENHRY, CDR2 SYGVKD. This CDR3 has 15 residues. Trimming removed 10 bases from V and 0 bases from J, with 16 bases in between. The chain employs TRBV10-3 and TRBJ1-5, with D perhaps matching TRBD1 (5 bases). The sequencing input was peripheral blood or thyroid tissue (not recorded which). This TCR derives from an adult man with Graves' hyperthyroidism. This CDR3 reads CASSRGTVSNQPQHF. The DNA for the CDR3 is TGTGCCAGCAGCCGCGGGACGGTTAGCAATCAGCCCCAGCATTTT.